Listed here are 26 T cell receptor beta chains from one sample, sequenced in a study of T cell responses to AZD1222 COVID-19 vaccine. Assay used: immunoSEQ multiplex PCR; TCRdb lists only in-frame clones, some missing. The data hold roughly 120,000 clones, with approximately 92% observed a single time. This material consisted of peripheral blood, taken on day 0 of AZD1222 vaccination. Source of these receptors: an adult in good health.

The chain couples TRBV5-1 to TRBJ1-2; TRBD1 agrees at 7 bases. This CDR3 is 17 amino acids long. CDR1 is SGHRS and CDR2 is YFSETQ in the germline V gene. Losses at the gene ends were 0 bases for V and 0 bases for J; bases not matched to a gene: 8. The CDR3 nucleotides read TGCGCCAGCAGCTTGGTTCCCGGACAGGCGTCTAACTATGGCTACACCTTC. Protein: CASSLVPGQASNYGYTF. Looking up the rest from reference TRBV5-1 and TRBJ1-2 gives the full variable domain: KAGVTQTPRYLIKTRGQQVTLSCSPISGHRSVSWYQQTPGQGLQFLFEYFSETQRNKGNFPGRFSGRQFSNSRSEMNVSTLELGDSALYLCASSLVPGQASNYGYTFGSGTRLTVV.

The chain has TRBV4-1 and TRBJ1-1; D possibly corresponds to TRBD1 (6 bases). Germline assignment: CDR1 MGHRA and CDR2 YSYEKL. The V end was cut by 2 bases, the J end by 5 bases, with 15 bases between. The CDR3 contains 15 residues. The DNA for the CDR3 is TGCGCCAGCAGCCAAAGCAGGGGAATGGAGACTGAAGCTTTCTTT. Encoded protein: CASSQSRGMETEAFF.

The chain is built from TRBV20-1 and TRBJ1-6, with D possibly TRBD1 on 5 matching bases. This CDR3 has 14 residues. Per germline, CDR1 DFQATT and CDR2 SNEGSKA (reference sequence). V lost 3 bases and J lost 7, with 13 bases in between. CDR3 bases: TGCAGTGCTAGTACGGGACGCAACAATTCACCCCTCCACTTT. Translated: CSASTGRNNSPLHF.

J is TRBJ1-1 and V is TRBV5-1; D might be TRBD1 (5 bases). Germline CDR1 SGHRS, CDR2 YFSETQ. CDR3 length equals 13 residues. Trimming took off 4 bases at V and 5 bases at J, with 12 bases between the two ends. The CDR3: CASSQGRRTEAFF. The CDR3 DNA follows: TGCGCCAGCAGCCAGGGACGGAGGACTGAAGCTTTCTTT.

V usage is TRBV6-5 and J usage is TRBJ1-1; D is perhaps TRBD1 (6 bases). The germline V gene encodes CDR1 MNHEY and CDR2 SVGAGI. Trimming left V 4 bases short and J 8 bases short, with 14 bases between. This CDR3 has 13 amino acids. CDR3 residues: CASSLGGDREAFF. The CDR3 nucleotides read TGTGCCAGCAGTTTGGGTGGTGACAGGGAAGCTTTCTTT.

The genes are TRBV27 and TRBJ2-5, with TRBD2 as a possible D gene (6 bases). The germline V gene encodes CDR1 MNHEY and CDR2 SMNVEV (reference sequence). Trimming stripped 3 bases from V and 4 bases from J, with 12 bases between. This CDR3 is 14 amino acids long. CDR3 coding DNA: TGTGCCAGCAGTTTTGCTGGGGGGAGAGAGACCCAGTACTTC. This gives the protein CASSFAGGRETQYF.

The chain recombines TRBV5-1 with TRBJ1-1; the D gene is possibly TRBD1 (6 bases). V lost 3 bases and J lost 1, with 7 bases in between. CDR1 SGHRS and CDR2 YFSETQ come from the germline V gene. The CDR3 totals 13 residues. CDR3: CASSSRGNTEAFF. In DNA, the CDR3 is TGCGCCAGCAGCTCCAGGGGGAACACTGAAGCTTTCTTT.

This CDR3 reads CASSHGGQAYEQYF. The DNA for the CDR3 is TGCGCCAGCAGCCACGGTGGACAGGCTTACGAGCAGTACTTC. The chain joins TRBV4-3 to TRBJ2-7; 7 nucleotides align to TRBD1. This CDR3 comprises 14 residues. Trimming took 3 bases from V and 4 from J; bases not matched to a gene: 6. Germline loops: CDR1 LGHNA, CDR2 YSLEER.

CDR3 protein: CASRIDRVGGHNEQFF. CDR3 DNA sequence: TGTGCCAGCAGGATTGACAGGGTTGGCGGACACAATGAGCAGTTCTTC. J is TRBJ2-1 and V is TRBV5-4; 7 bases match TRBD1. This CDR3 region has 16 residues. Trimming cost V 5 bases and J 5 bases; bases outside gene matches: 13. Looked up from germline, CDR1 is SGHNT and CDR2 is YYREEE (reference sequence).

The chain employs TRBV18 and TRBJ1-5; TRBD1 matches 10 bases. Germline V CDR1 and CDR2: KGHSH, LQKENI. The V segment lost 6 bases and the J segment 7 bases; nucleotides outside the gene matches: 9. CDR3 size: 15 residues. This chain's CDR3 is CASSMTGGMQQPQHF. The CDR3 DNA reads TGTGCCAGCTCTATGACAGGGGGCATGCAGCAGCCCCAGCATTTT. Complete variable domain (other parts from reference TRBV18 and TRBJ1-5): NAGVMQNPRHLVRRRGQEARLRCSPMKGHSHVYWYRQLPEEGLKFMVYLQKENIIDESGMPKERFSAEFPKEGPSILRIQQVVRGDSAAYFCASSMTGGMQQPQHFGDGTRLSIL.

The chain combines TRBV5-1 with TRBJ2-2; 9 bases match TRBD1. In germline, CDR1 is SGHRS, CDR2 YFSETQ. CDR3 length: 15 residues. J was trimmed by 5 bases and V by 4 bases; bases with no gene match: 6. CDR3 DNA: TGCGCCAGCAGCCCGGACAGGGGTGAAACCGGGGAGCTGTTTTTT. Amino acids: CASSPDRGETGELFF.

The chain uses TRBV27 and TRBJ2-2, with D unclear. V was pared by 4 bases and J by 3 bases, with 9 bases between. The CDR3 sequence is 14 residues long. Germline CDR1 MNHEY, CDR2 SMNVEV (reference sequence). The CDR3 spells CASSYRLYTGELFF. As DNA, the CDR3 is TGTGCCAGCAGTTATCGACTCTACACCGGGGAGCTGTTTTTT.

The gene calls are TRBV2 and TRBJ2-1; no firm D call. This CDR3 has 11 amino acids. Germline loops: CDR1 SNHLY, CDR2 FYNNEI. V lost 7 bases and J lost 4, with 5 bases in between. The CDR3 DNA is TGTGCCAGCATCGGGTACAATGAGCAGTTCTTC. It yields the protein CASIGYNEQFF.

The J gene is TRBJ1-4, the V gene TRBV7-9; 7 nucleotides line up with TRBD1. The germline V gene has CDR1 SEHNR and CDR2 FQNEAQ (reference sequence). The CDR3 loop spans 15 amino acids. In nucleotides, the CDR3 is TGTGCTCTCAGGGAAGGGGACAGTTCTAATGAAAAACTGTTTTTT. As protein: CALREGDSSNEKLFF.

V is TRBV9 and J is TRBJ2-7; 7 nucleotides match TRBD2. Looked up from germline, CDR1 is SGDLS and CDR2 is YYNGEE. With 7 bases clipped from V and 3 bases from J, the junction kept 13 bases outside the gene matches. The CDR3 sequence is 15 residues long. CDR3: CASVPGGTTCYEQYF. In DNA form, the CDR3 reads TGTGCCAGCGTCCCTGGGGGGACTACGTGCTACGAGCAGTACTTC. Combining the CDR3 with reference TRBV9 and TRBJ2-7 gives the whole variable domain DSGVTQTPKHLITATGQRVTLRCSPRSGDLSVYWYQQSLDQGLQFLIQYYNGEERAKGNILERFSAQQFPDLHSELNLSSLELGDSALYFCASVPGGTTCYEQYFGPGTRLTVT.

Written as DNA, the CDR3 is TGCGCCAGCAGCCAAGATAGAGGGACTATGACCTACGAGCAGTACTTC. This codes for CASSQDRGTMTYEQYF. The V call is TRBV4-3, the J call TRBJ2-7, with 7 nucleotides matching TRBD2. Germline V gene sequence: CDR1 LGHNA, CDR2 YSLEER. The length of the CDR3 is 16 residues. Losses at the gene ends were 0 bases for V and 2 bases for J; bases not matched to a gene: 7.

The chain uses TRBV5-1 and TRBJ2-7, with D maybe TRBD1 (6 bases). Trimming shortened V by 2 bases and J by 4 bases, and 16 bases separated the two germline ends. Per germline, CDR1 SGHRS and CDR2 YFSETQ. The CDR3 is 15 residues long. CDR3 protein: CASSFKTGIRYEQYF. DNA of the CDR3: TGCGCCAGCAGCTTCAAGACAGGAATAAGGTACGAGCAGTACTTC.

The rearrangement joins TRBV10-1 to TRBJ2-1; 9 nucleotides match TRBD1. V was clipped by 6 bases and J by 4 bases; unmatched bases: 10. This CDR3 is built from 16 residues. The V gene's germline CDR1 is WNHNN and CDR2 SYGVQD (reference sequence). The CDR3, as DNA: TGCGCCAGCAGCACAAAACAGGGGGCGCTTTACAATGAGCAGTTCTTC. Translation: CASSTKQGALYNEQFF.

The table lists this clone with a few counts. The rearrangement links TRBV30 to TRBJ2-5; TRBD1 aligns across 12 bases. Germline trimming cut 2 bases from V and 4 bases from J; bases unmatched to any gene: 5. This CDR3 is built from 15 residues. CDR1 GTSNPN and CDR2 SVGIG come from the germline V gene (reference sequence). CDR3 nucleotides: TGTGCCTGGAGTAACCTGGGACAGGGGGCAGAGACCCAGTACTTC. Its protein is CAWSNLGQGAETQYF.

The chain is built from TRBV3-1 (or the pseudogene TRBV3-2) and TRBJ1-2, with D perhaps TRBD1 (5 bases). V lost 6 bases to trimming and J lost 3 bases, with 11 bases between them. Germline CDR1 LGHDT, CDR2 YNNKEL (reference sequence). The CDR3 consists of 13 residues. CDR3 loop: CASSPEGDYGYTF. In nucleotides, the CDR3 is TGTGCCAGCAGTCCCGAAGGGGACTATGGCTACACCTTC.

The rearrangement links TRBV6-5 to TRBJ2-1; TRBD2 agrees at 10 bases. Germline values: CDR1 MNHEY, CDR2 SVGAGI. V trimming: 0 bases; J trimming: 9 bases; junction bases outside the gene matches: 5. The CDR3 is made up of 15 amino acids. DNA for the CDR3: TGTGCCAGCAGTTACTCAGCGGGAGGGCCGGCTGAGCAGTTCTTC. This translates into CASSYSAGGPAEQFF.

V is TRBV4-3 and J is TRBJ1-2, with TRBD1 as a possible D gene (5 bases). Germline assignment: CDR1 LGHNA and CDR2 YSLEER. There are 14 residues in the CDR3. V gave up 2 bases and J gave up 2 bases, with 9 bases separating them. The CDR3 nucleotides read TGCGCCAGCAGCCAACTCGACAGAAACTATGGCTACACCTTC. Translated: CASSQLDRNYGYTF.

This clone was detected only a few times. The chain employs TRBV6-2 or TRBV6-3 and TRBJ1-4, with D tentatively TRBD1 (5 bases). The CDR3 is made up of 14 amino acids. Germline V gene data show CDR1 as MNHEY and CDR2 as SVGEGT. V dropped 2 bases and J dropped 8 bases, with 12 bases sitting between them. The CDR3 loop is CASSYGRVGEKLFF. The CDR3 DNA follows: TGTGCCAGCAGTTACGGCAGGGTCGGCGAAAAACTGTTTTTT.

J is TRBJ2-7 and V is TRBV6-5, with D perhaps assigned TRBD1 or TRBD2 (5 bases each). The CDR3 consists of 14 residues. V was shortened by 5 bases and J by 6 bases, with 17 bases between the two germline ends. The germline CDR1 and CDR2 sequences are MNHEY and SVGAGI. The chain's CDR3 is CASSPRVGTGEQYF. CDR3 nucleotide sequence: TGTGCCAGCAGTCCCCGAGTAGGGACGGGCGAGCAGTACTTC.

The rearrangement links TRBV7-9 to TRBJ2-7; 10 bases are a match to TRBD1. CDR3 length: 16 amino acids. CDR1 and CDR2 (germline): SEHNR, FQNEAQ (reference sequence). The junction had 10 bases not matched to a gene; V was cut back by 5 bases and J by 3 bases. The CDR3: CASSPPDRGSLYEQYF. The CDR3 DNA reads TGTGCCAGCAGCCCTCCGGACAGGGGGTCTCTCTACGAGCAGTACTTC.

This clone was seen only once. The chain has TRBV28 and TRBJ2-5, with 12 positions matching TRBD1. Germline V gene lookup returns CDR1 MDHEN and CDR2 SYDVKM. J lost 5 bases, V lost 6 bases, and 7 bases had no gene match. The CDR3 is made up of 15 amino acids. The CDR3 loop reads CASSAGQGAGETQYF. The CDR3 DNA follows: TGTGCCAGCAGCGCGGGACAGGGGGCGGGTGAGACCCAGTACTTC.